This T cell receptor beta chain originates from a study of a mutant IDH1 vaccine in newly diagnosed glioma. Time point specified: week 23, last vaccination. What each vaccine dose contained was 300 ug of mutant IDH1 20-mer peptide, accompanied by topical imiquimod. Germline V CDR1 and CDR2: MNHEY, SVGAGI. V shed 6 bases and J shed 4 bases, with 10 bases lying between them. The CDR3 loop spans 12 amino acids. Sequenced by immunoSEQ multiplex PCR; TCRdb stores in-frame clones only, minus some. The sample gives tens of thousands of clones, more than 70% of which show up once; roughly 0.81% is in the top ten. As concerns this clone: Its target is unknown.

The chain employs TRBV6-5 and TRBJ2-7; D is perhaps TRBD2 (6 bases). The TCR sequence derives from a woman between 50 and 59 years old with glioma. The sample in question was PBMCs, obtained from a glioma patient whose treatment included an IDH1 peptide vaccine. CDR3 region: CASSHGGYEQYF. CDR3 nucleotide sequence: TGTGCCAGCAGCCATGGGGGGTACGAGCAGTACTTC.